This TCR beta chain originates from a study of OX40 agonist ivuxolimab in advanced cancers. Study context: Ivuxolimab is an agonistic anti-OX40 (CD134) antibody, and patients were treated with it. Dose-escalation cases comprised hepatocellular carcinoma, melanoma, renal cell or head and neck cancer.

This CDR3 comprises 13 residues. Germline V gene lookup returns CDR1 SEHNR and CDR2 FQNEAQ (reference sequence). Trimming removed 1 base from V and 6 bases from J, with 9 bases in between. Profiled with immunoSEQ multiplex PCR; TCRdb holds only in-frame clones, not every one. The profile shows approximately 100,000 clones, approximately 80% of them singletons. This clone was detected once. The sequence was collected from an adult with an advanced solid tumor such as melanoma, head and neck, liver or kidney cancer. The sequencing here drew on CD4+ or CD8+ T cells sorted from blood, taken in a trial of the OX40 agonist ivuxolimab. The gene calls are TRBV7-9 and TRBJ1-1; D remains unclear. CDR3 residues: CASSLGTRAEAFF. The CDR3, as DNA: TGTGCCAGCAGCTTAGGGACGAGGGCTGAAGCTTTCTTT.